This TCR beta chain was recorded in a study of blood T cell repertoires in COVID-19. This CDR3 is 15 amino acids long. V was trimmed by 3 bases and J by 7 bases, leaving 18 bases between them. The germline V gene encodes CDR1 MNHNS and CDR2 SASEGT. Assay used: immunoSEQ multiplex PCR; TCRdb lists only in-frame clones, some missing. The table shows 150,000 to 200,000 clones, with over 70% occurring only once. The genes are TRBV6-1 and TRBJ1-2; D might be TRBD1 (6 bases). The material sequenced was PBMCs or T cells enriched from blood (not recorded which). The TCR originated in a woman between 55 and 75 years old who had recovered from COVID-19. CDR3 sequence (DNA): TGTGCCAGCAGTGATCAACAGGGCGCTGGAGGTGGCTACACCTTC. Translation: CASSDQQGAGGGYTF.